Listed below are T cell receptor beta chains from one sample, sequenced in a study of shared clonotypes between healthy human individuals. Some clones are missing from TCRdb's copy, which holds only in-frame ones; the method was immunoSEQ multiplex PCR. The repertoire has about 1 million clones, approximately 72% of them found once; the top ten carry approximately 1.5%. What was sequenced was memory CD4+ T cells sorted from blood. The receptor source for this set is a man in his late teens or twenties in good health. The CDR3 runs from the conserved cysteine through the conserved F or W. The D gene is left open where the match is weak. A row's size may be missing; if present it is once, few, many or a size class.

D gene	clone size	V gene	J gene	CDR3 protein	CDR3 DNA
TRBD1	once	TRBV18	TRBJ1-4	CASSVSGTVNEKLFF	TGTGCCAGCTCAGTCTCCGGGACAGTTAATGAAAAACTGTTTTTT
.	.	TRBV25-1	TRBJ1-5	CASSPIPQPQHF	TGTGCCAGCAGCCCAATCCCTCAGCCCCAGCATTTT
.	.	TRBV7-2	TRBJ1-2	CASSLDGIGVGYTF	TGTGCCAGCAGCTTAGATGGAATCGGAGTTGGCTACACCTTC
.	.	TRBV9	TRBJ1-6	CASSVEAVTNSPLHF	TGTGCCAGCAGCGTAGAAGCGGTGACTAATTCACCCCTCCACTTT
.	.	TRBV5-8	TRBJ2-3	CASSLRYGGQTDTQYF	TGTGCCAGCAGCCTCCGTTACGGGGGCCAGACAGATACGCAGTATTTT
TRBD2	few	TRBV2	TRBJ2-4	CASSEALAGGARYF	TGTGCCAGCAGTGAAGCCCTAGCGGGAGGAGCTCGGTACTTC
TRBD1	.	TRBV7-9	TRBJ2-2	CASRNRQGATGELFF	TGTGCCAGCCGTAACAGACAGGGGGCCACCGGGGAGCTGTTTTTT
TRBD1	.	TRBV11-3	TRBJ2-1	CASSSSQRGQGVDEQFF	TGTGCCAGCAGCTCGAGTCAGAGGGGACAGGGGGTGGATGAGCAGTTCTTC
.	.	TRBV30	TRBJ1-3	CAWGTARAGNTIYF	TGTGCCTGGGGTACCGCAAGAGCTGGAAACACCATATATTTT
TRBD2	few	TRBV6-6	TRBJ2-7	CASDTSGRSSYEQYF	TGTGCCAGCGACACTAGCGGGAGGAGCTCCTACGAGCAGTACTTC
.	.	TRBV29-1	TRBJ1-3	CSVKPWGADTIYF	TGCAGCGTCAAACCTTGGGGGGCGGACACCATATATTTT
TRBD1	.	TRBV18	TRBJ2-7	CASSLIGQGNEQYF	TGTGCCAGCTCACTTATCGGACAGGGGAACGAGCAGTACTTC
TRBD2	.	TRBV11-2	TRBJ2-3	CASSLGRRLAGGTDTQYF	TGTGCCAGCAGCTTAGGAAGGAGGCTAGCGGGGGGCACAGATACGCAGTATTTT
.	few	TRBV6-1	TRBJ1-6	CASSGPGRPDSPLHF	TGTGCCAGCAGTGGTCCGGGACGGCCAGATTCACCCCTCCACTTT
.	.	TRBV5-4	TRBJ2-3	CASSLRDQNQYF	TGTGCCAGCAGCCTCCGGGACCAGAACCAGTATTTT
.	.	TRBV6-5	TRBJ2-3	CAGGQPTGTQYF	TGTGCGGGGGGACAGCCCACGGGTACGCAGTATTTT
TRBD1	.	TRBV10-3	TRBJ1-6	CAISQLRTGTNSNSPLHF	TGTGCCATCAGTCAACTCAGGACAGGGACGAACTCCAATTCACCCCTCCACTTT
.	.	TRBV2	TRBJ2-1	CASSEGRGKYNEQFF	TGTGCCAGCAGTGAAGGCCGGGGGAAGTACAATGAGCAGTTCTTC
.	once	TRBV6-1	TRBJ1-1	CASSYANTEAFF	TGTGCCAGTTCATATGCGAACACTGAAGCTTTCTTT
.	.	TRBV5-1	TRBJ2-2	CASSFSSAGELFF	TGCGCCAGCAGCTTTTCATCAGCCGGGGAGCTGTTTTTT
TRBD1	.	TRBV18	TRBJ1-1	CASSAGTGGGTEAFF	TGTGCCAGCTCGGCCGGGACAGGGGGCGGCACTGAAGCTTTCTTT
.	.	TRBV9	TRBJ2-7	CASSVGLENYEQYF	TGTGCCAGCAGCGTTGGGCTAGAAAACTACGAGCAGTACTTC
.	few	TRBV6-5	TRBJ1-1	CASSSLDSTEAFF	TGTGCCAGCAGTAGTCTCGACAGCACTGAAGCTTTCTTT
TRBD1	.	TRBV6-1	TRBJ1-4	CASSMGQANEKLFF	TGTGCCAGCAGCATGGGACAGGCTAATGAAAAACTGTTTTTT
.	.	TRBV5-1	TRBJ1-1	CASKRGALNTEAFF	TGCGCCAGCAAGCGGGGGGCTTTGAACACTGAAGCTTTCTTT
.	.	TRBV28	TRBJ1-3	CASGRAGRSNTIYF	TGTGCCAGCGGTCGAGCCGGGCGGTCGAACACCATATATTTT
.	.	TRBV9	TRBJ2-2	CASSVVEDTGELFF	TGTGCCAGCAGCGTAGTAGAAGACACCGGGGAGCTGTTTTTT
TRBD1	few	TRBV10-3	TRBJ2-7	CAISESGTGAYEQYF	TGTGCCATCAGTGAGTCGGGGACAGGGGCCTACGAGCAGTACTTC
.	.	TRBV27	TRBJ2-3	CASSFDETDTQYF	TGTGCCAGCAGTTTTGACGAGACAGATACGCAGTATTTT